Below, one TCR beta chain is given with its context. The antigen remains undetermined. These data are taken from a study of T cell responses to AZD1222 COVID-19 vaccine. General study results and limits: It should be noted that donors were predominantly white British and more often female, and clonal diversity was possibly underestimated. At 160-218 and 743-854, vaccine-associated CD4 TCRs were dominant, and they spanned spike.

Data came from immunoSEQ multiplex PCR; TCRdb stores just in-frame clones and leaves some out. The sample includes over 85,000 clones, roughly 90% of them seen just once. The germline CDR1 and CDR2 sequences are MGHDK and SYGVNS. V was trimmed by 6 bases and J by 5 bases, leaving 14 bases between them. This CDR3 contains 14 residues. The input for sequencing was peripheral blood, taken 28 days after the second AZD1222 dose. V gene TRBV25-1 combines with J gene TRBJ2-1; weak D call: TRBD2 (6 bases). The receptor was isolated from an adult who received the AZD1222 COVID-19 vaccine. The CDR3 coding sequence is TGTGCCAGCAGACACCCGGGAGACCACAATGAGCAGTTCTTC. Protein: CASRHPGDHNEQFF. Using reference TRBV25-1 and TRBJ2-1 for the parts outside the CDR3, the full variable domain is EADIYQTPRYLVIGTGKKITLECSQTMGHDKMYWYQQDPGMELHLIHYSYGVNSTEKGDLSSESTVSRIRTEHFPLTLESARPSHTSQYLCASRHPGDHNEQFFGPGTRLTVL.